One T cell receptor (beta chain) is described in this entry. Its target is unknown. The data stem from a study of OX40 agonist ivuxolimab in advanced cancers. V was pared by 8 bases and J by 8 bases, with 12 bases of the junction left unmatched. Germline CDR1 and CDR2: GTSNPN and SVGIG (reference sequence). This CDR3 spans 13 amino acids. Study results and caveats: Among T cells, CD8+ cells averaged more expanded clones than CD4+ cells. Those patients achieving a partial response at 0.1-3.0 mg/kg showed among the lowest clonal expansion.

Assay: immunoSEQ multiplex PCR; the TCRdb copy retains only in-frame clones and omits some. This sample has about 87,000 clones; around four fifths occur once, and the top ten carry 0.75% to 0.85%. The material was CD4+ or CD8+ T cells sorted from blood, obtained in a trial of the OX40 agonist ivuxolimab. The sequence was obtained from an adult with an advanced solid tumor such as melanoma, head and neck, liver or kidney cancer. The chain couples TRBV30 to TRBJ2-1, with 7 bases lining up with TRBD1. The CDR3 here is CARARQGTYEQFF. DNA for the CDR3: TGTGCCCGTGCCCGACAGGGAACCTATGAGCAGTTCTTC.